This T cell receptor beta chain was sequenced for a study of blood T cell repertoires in COVID-19. Study as a whole: The analysed material was cDNA or gDNA that came from T cells, B-cell-depleted T cells, or PBMCs.

Recruited during active infection, patients (from Seattle) were subsequently followed longitudinally. V was trimmed by 8 bases and J by 4 bases, leaving 12 bases between them. Germline V gene sequence: CDR1 MNHEY, CDR2 SVGAGI. The CDR3 is 13 residues long. Under the authors' procedure: It was from reference gene primer amplification that nucleated cell counts were estimated. Assay: immunoSEQ multiplex PCR; the TCRdb copy retains only in-frame clones and omits some. The V and J calls and the clone size are those of that table, but D and trimming were determined from the DNA. Of around 210,000 clones in the sample, around 85% were seen once.

The genes are TRBV6-5 and TRBJ1-5; no reliable D call. Sequenced sample: peripheral blood. The TCR originated in a man between 60 and 75 years old with COVID-19, enrolled during active disease. The CDR3 DNA reads as TGTGCCAGCGAGGAGATTTGGAATCAGCCCCAGCATTTT. Its translation: CASEEIWNQPQHF.